The present T cell receptor (beta chain) was sequenced within a study of blood T cell repertoires in COVID-19. Background on the study: From T cells, B-cell-depleted T cells, or PBMCs came the material, which was cDNA or gDNA.

The CDR3 covers 13 residues. CDR1 and CDR2 (germline): SSHAT, FNYEAQ (reference sequence). With respect to this clone: Germline and junction disagree at one end, which may indicate a read error.

How the authors handled the data: Counts of nucleated cells, estimated from reference gene primer amplification, were obtained. Here immunoSEQ multiplex PCR was the method, and the copy in TCRdb shows in-frame clones only, minus some. D and trimming were read from the DNA, whereas the V and J calls and clone size are those reported in that table. The table records around 230,000 clones, roughly 85% of them present only once. This TCR was sampled from a man aged 45-60 years with COVID-19, enrolled during active disease. Sequencing was done on a sample of peripheral blood. V gene TRBV7-7 combines with J gene TRBJ1-1; D remains unclear. CDR3 sequence reads: CASSFTRNTEAFF. The CDR3 bases are TGTGCTAGCAGCTTCACAAGAAACACTGAAGCTTTCTTT.